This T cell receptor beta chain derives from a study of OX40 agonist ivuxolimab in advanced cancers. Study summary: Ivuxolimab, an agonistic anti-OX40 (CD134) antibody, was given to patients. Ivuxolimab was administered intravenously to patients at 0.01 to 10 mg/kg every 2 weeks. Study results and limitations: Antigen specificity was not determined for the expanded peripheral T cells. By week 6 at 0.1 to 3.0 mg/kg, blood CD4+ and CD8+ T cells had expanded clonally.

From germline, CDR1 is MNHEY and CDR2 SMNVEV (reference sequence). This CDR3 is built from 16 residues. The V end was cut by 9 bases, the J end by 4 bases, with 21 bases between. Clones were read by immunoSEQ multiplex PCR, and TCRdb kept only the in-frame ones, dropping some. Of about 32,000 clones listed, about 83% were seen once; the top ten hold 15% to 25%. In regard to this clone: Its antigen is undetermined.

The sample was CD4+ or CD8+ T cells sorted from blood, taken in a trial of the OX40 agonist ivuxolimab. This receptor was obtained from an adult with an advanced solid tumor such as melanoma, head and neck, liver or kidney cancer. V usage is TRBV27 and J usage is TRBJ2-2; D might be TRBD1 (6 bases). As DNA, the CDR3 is TGTGCCAGGCTTGATCGAGGGACATTGTGCACCGGGGAGCTGTTTTTT. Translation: CARLDRGTLCTGELFF.